The 29 T cell receptor beta chains below all came from one sample that was sequenced in a study of blood T cells in healthy people across ages. A second roughly 6 to 11 cycle PCR used barcoded and J-beta primers. TCRdb ran MiXCR on the 5' RACE reads and lists one entry per CDR3 protein. The table shows 850,000 to 1,300,000 distinct CDR3 sequences, with more than 35% occurring only once. Specimen: blood. The source is a woman in her sixties in good health.

The chain joins TRBV18 to TRBJ1-4; D unclear. The CDR3 extends over 14 amino acids. CDR1 is KGHSH and CDR2 is LQKENI in the germline V gene. Trimming pared 3 bases from V and 8 bases from J, leaving 13 bases between. In DNA, the CDR3 is TGTGCCAGCTCACCTCTGGGTTTCCGCGAAAAACTGTTTTTT. Protein product: CASSPLGFREKLFF.

As regards this clonotype: A clone one base away is much larger, so this may be a read error. V usage is TRBV20-1 and J usage is TRBJ2-5; 7 nucleotides match TRBD2. Germline CDR1 and CDR2: DFQATT and SNEGSKA (reference sequence). The CDR3 consists of 10 residues. CDR3 amino acids: CSTSEETQYF. For the CDR3, the DNA is TGCAGTACTAGCGAAGAGACCCAGTACTTC.

The chain combines TRBV6-6 with TRBJ2-7; no definite D call. V was trimmed by 2 bases and J by 3 bases, leaving 8 bases between them. Germline V gene sequence: CDR1 MNHNY, CDR2 SVGAGI (reference sequence). The CDR3 is made up of 13 amino acids. This CDR3 is CASSYGVDYEQYF. The CDR3 bases are TGTGCCAGCAGTTACGGGGTGGACTACGAGCAGTACTTC.

The CDR3 loop is CASSVLWGMDTQYF. The CDR3 DNA sequence: TGTGCCAGCAGCGTCCTCTGGGGTATGGATACGCAGTATTTT. This chain links TRBV9 with TRBJ2-3; D gene unclear. The CDR3 spans 14 residues. Germline CDR1 and CDR2: SGDLS and YYNGEE. The V end was cut by 2 bases, the J end by 6 bases, with 13 bases between. The whole variable domain, remainder taken from reference TRBV9 and TRBJ2-3, is DSGVTQTPKHLITATGQRVTLRCSPRSGDLSVYWYQQSLDQGLQFLIQYYNGEERAKGNILERFSAQQFPDLHSELNLSSLELGDSALYFCASSVLWGMDTQYFGPGTRLTVL.

The chain uses TRBV2 and TRBJ1-1; D is unclear. The CDR3 consists of 12 residues. V was shortened by 8 bases and J by 10 bases, with 17 bases between the two germline ends. CDR1 and CDR2 (germline): SNHLY, FYNNEI. For the CDR3, the DNA is TGTGCCAGCTTGACCCGTCTGGATGGAGCTTTCTTT. Residues: CASLTRLDGAFF.

On this clonotype itself: A much larger clone lies a single base off, so this may be a read error. The chain joins TRBV25-1 to TRBJ2-5; no firm D call. Germline V gene lookup returns CDR1 MGHDK and CDR2 SYGVNS. The V end lost 1 base, the J end lost 4 bases, and 7 bases lay between the germline ends. This CDR3 spans 13 amino acids. CDR3 DNA sequence: TGTGCCAGCAGTGAATTGGGGTCAGAGACCCAGTACTTC. Encoded protein: CASSELGSETQYF.

This clonotype came up a few times. This chain links TRBV20-1 with TRBJ2-7, with D possibly called TRBD1 or TRBD2 (5 bases each). Between the trimmed V and J ends, which lost 1 base and 5 bases, there was a span of 18 bases. This CDR3 is 15 amino acids long. Germline V CDR1 and CDR2: DFQATT, SNEGSKA (reference sequence). The CDR3 coding sequence is TGCAGTGCTAGAGTTCAGGGACCCACATGGGACGAGCAGTACTTC. Translation gives CSARVQGPTWDEQYF.

The chain employs TRBV14 and TRBJ2-1; TRBD2 matches at 9 bases. CDR1 SGHDN and CDR2 FVKESK come from the germline V gene. The CDR3 contains 15 residues. The V gene end was trimmed by 3 bases and the J gene end by 8 bases; junction bases not matched to a gene: 8. This chain's CDR3 is CASSHTPSGMDEQFF. The CDR3 nucleotides are TGTGCCAGCAGCCATACTCCTAGCGGGATGGATGAGCAGTTCTTC.

The rearrangement links TRBV3-1 to TRBJ2-7, with 7 nucleotides matching TRBD1. The J call may be wrong; the DNA end is better matched by TRBJ2-5. Germline V gene sequence: CDR1 LGHDT, CDR2 YNNKEL (reference sequence). The CDR3 is 13 amino acids. CDR3 sequence: CASSQNRGETQYF. CDR3 in DNA: TGTGCCAGCAGCCAAAACAGGGGCGAGACCCAGTACTTC.

This clonotype was detected many times. The rearrangement joins TRBV2 to TRBJ2-7; D possibly corresponds to TRBD2 (5 bases). From germline, CDR1 is SNHLY and CDR2 FYNNEI. The germline V and J ends were trimmed by 3 bases and 7 bases, with 13 bases remaining between them. The CDR3 has 13 residues. The CDR3: CASSEERAGEQYF. The CDR3 DNA sequence: TGTGCCAGCAGTGAGGAGAGGGCCGGGGAGCAGTACTTC. The entire variable domain, with the rest obtained from reference TRBV2 and TRBJ2-7, is as follows: EPEVTQTPSHQVTQMGQEVILRCVPISNHLYFYWYRQILGQKVEFLVSFYNNEISEKSEIFDDQFSVERPDGSNFTLKIRSTKLEDSAMYFCASSEERAGEQYFGPGTRLTVT.

This clonotype has just a few counts. The CDR3: CATSIAGVETQYF. The CDR3 coding sequence is TGTGCCACCAGTATAGCGGGAGTAGAGACCCAGTACTTC. This rearrangement joins TRBV24-1 to TRBJ2-5, with 9 bases aligning to TRBD2. The CDR3 length is 13 residues. Germline values: CDR1 KGHDR, CDR2 SFDVKD. V was clipped by 6 bases and J by 4 bases; unmatched bases: 2.

The chain has TRBV7-4 and TRBJ2-3; no clear D gene. The germline gives CDR1 SGHVT, CDR2 SQSDAQ. Deletions cut 9 bases from V and 1 base from J, with 8 bases between. This CDR3 contains 12 residues. CDR3 nucleotide sequence: TGTGCCAGATCGGCTGGCACAGATACGCAGTATTTT. Amino acid sequence: CARSAGTDTQYF.

The gene calls are TRBV29-1 and TRBJ1-4, with a possible D match to TRBD1 (6 bases). The germline V and J ends were trimmed by 5 bases and 4 bases, with 11 bases remaining between them. Per germline, CDR1 SQVTM and CDR2 ANQGSEA. The CDR3 has 13 amino acids. The CDR3 DNA reads as TGCAGCGTTCGTGAGGGGGTTAATGAAAAACTGTTTTTT. Protein: CSVREGVNEKLFF. Full variable domain (outside the CDR3, taken from reference TRBV29-1 and TRBJ1-4): SAVISQKPSRDICQRGTSLTIQCQVDSQVTMMFWYRQQPGQSLTLIATANQGSEATYESGFVIDKFPISRPNLTFSTLTVSNMSPEDSSIYLCSVREGVNEKLFFGSGTQLSVL.

This chain uses TRBV5-1 with TRBJ2-2, with 10 bases that match TRBD1. This CDR3 contains 17 residues. In germline, CDR1 is SGHRS, CDR2 YFSETQ. The V and J ends lost 1 base and 4 bases, in that order; junction bases with no gene match: 7. The DNA of the CDR3 is TGCGCCAGCAGCTTGACGCGACAGGGGGCAGGCACCGGGGAGCTGTTTTTT. It is translated as CASSLTRQGAGTGELFF.

The chain carries TRBV7-9 and TRBJ1-2, with a possible D match to TRBD1 (6 bases). The germline V and J ends were trimmed by 2 bases and 4 bases, with 17 bases remaining between them. The germline CDR1 and CDR2 sequences are SEHNR and FQNEAQ (reference sequence). The CDR3 spans 16 residues. CDR3 amino acids: CASSLTPGEGIYGYTF. The CDR3 DNA is TGTGCCAGCAGCTTAACTCCAGGGGAGGGCATCTATGGCTACACCTTC.

The V and J genes are TRBV24-1 and TRBJ1-5, with TRBD1 identical over 7 bases. V shed 3 bases and J 0 bases; nucleotides not matched to a gene: 13. This CDR3 is 19 amino acids long. The germline V gene has CDR1 KGHDR and CDR2 SFDVKD. The CDR3 bases are TGTGCCACCAGTGATCGGAGCCGGGACAGAGCTTATAGCAATCAGCCCCAGCATTTT. This gives the protein CATSDRSRDRAYSNQPQHF.

This rearrangement joins TRBV6-5 to TRBJ2-7; TRBD2 aligns across 14 bases. The CDR3 has 18 amino acids. Germline V lookup: CDR1 MNHEY, CDR2 SVGAGI. Losses at the gene ends were 1 base for V and 4 bases for J; bases not matched to a gene: 9. CDR3 bases: TGTGCCAGCAGTTACTACTCCCCGGGACTAGCGGGGGAATACGAGCAGTACTTC. It encodes CASSYYSPGLAGEYEQYF.

This chain links TRBV2 with TRBJ2-3; D may match TRBD1 or TRBD2 (5 bases each). There are 13 residues in the CDR3. Trimming cost V 7 bases and J 1 base, with 9 bases left between them. Germline CDR1 is SNHLY and CDR2 is FYNNEI. Here the CDR3 DNA reads TGTGCCAGCAAATGGGACGGCACAGATACGCAGTATTTT. Its protein product is CASKWDGTDTQYF.

The chain combines TRBV27 with TRBJ2-5; D is undetermined. The germline CDR1 and CDR2 sequences are MNHEY and SMNVEV (reference sequence). The CDR3 covers 14 residues. V lost 8 bases, J lost 1 base, and 14 bases lay in between. DNA of the CDR3: TGTGCCAGCTCCGGGCTGGATGGCCAAGAGACCCAGTACTTC. Translation: CASSGLDGQETQYF.

As for this clonotype: A read error may explain this, as a much larger clone is one base away. V usage is TRBV6-6 and J usage is TRBJ2-5, with 9 positions matching TRBD1. Matching the DNA end better, TRBJ2-7 makes the J call doubtful. This CDR3 is built from 14 residues. The germline gives CDR1 MNHNY, CDR2 SVGAGI (reference sequence). CDR3 DNA: TGTGCCAGCAGTCGGGACAGGGTAGCTAGCGAGCAGTACTTC. This translates into CASSRDRVASEQYF.

A word on this clonotype: It may be a read error: a sequence one base away is much more abundant. V and J are TRBV7-2 and TRBJ2-3, with 9 nucleotides matching TRBD2. Germline-derived CDR1 and CDR2 are SGHTA and FQGNSA. V was pared by 5 bases and J by 5 bases, with 11 bases of the junction left unmatched. The CDR3 loop spans 16 amino acids. In DNA, the CDR3 is TGTGCCAGCAGCCTCCACCCAGCGGGAGGTGGAGATACGCAGTATTTT. Amino acids: CASSLHPAGGGDTQYF.

A few counts support this clonotype. The CDR3 loop is CASSRTTGQGIYEQYF. As DNA, the CDR3 is TGTGCCAGCAGCCGGACTACTGGACAGGGGATCTACGAGCAGTACTTC. The V and J genes are TRBV7-6 and TRBJ2-7, with 9 bases that match TRBD1. There are 16 residues in the CDR3. Per the germline V gene, CDR1 is SGHVS and CDR2 is FNYEAQ. After removal of 5 bases from V and 3 bases from J, the junction contained 11 bases not matched to a gene.

This rearrangement joins TRBV30 to TRBJ2-5, with no clear D. V dropped 6 bases and J dropped 2 bases, with 25 bases sitting between them. Germline CDR1 reads GTSNPN; CDR2 reads SVGIG (reference sequence). CDR3 length equals 17 residues. The CDR3 region has the DNA TGTGCCTGCCGTCTCGTGTCAATTTTGCGGCAACAAGAGACCCAGTACTTC. Protein sequence: CACRLVSILRQQETQYF.

The chain couples TRBV10-3 to TRBJ1-5; D is ambiguous. This CDR3 is 14 amino acids long. CDR1 is ENHRY and CDR2 is SYGVKD in the germline V gene. Trimming removed 6 bases from V and 0 bases from J, with 9 bases in between. CDR3 residues: CAISREYSNQPQHF. The CDR3 region has the DNA TGTGCCATCAGCCGGGAGTATAGCAATCAGCCCCAGCATTTT.

This clonotype was found a few times. V usage is TRBV25-1 and J usage is TRBJ2-3; 7 bases are shared with TRBD2. Germline CDR1 is MGHDK and CDR2 is SYGVNS. Trimming removed 1 base from V and 5 bases from J; junction bases left unmatched: 3. The length of the CDR3 is 14 residues. Here the CDR3 DNA reads TGTGCCAGCAGTGAATGGGGCGGGGGAGATACGCAGTATTTT. Protein sequence: CASSEWGGGDTQYF. Full variable domain (remainder filled in from reference TRBV25-1 and TRBJ2-3): EADIYQTPRYLVIGTGKKITLECSQTMGHDKMYWYQQDPGMELHLIHYSYGVNSTEKGDLSSESTVSRIRTEHFPLTLESARPSHTSQYLCASSEWGGGDTQYFGPGTRLTVL.

This clonotype has just a few counts. The chain uses TRBV27 and TRBJ1-5; D is ambiguous. The CDR3 has 13 amino acids. Per the germline V gene, CDR1 is MNHEY and CDR2 is SMNVEV (reference sequence). Trimming removed 3 bases from V and 6 bases from J, with 9 bases in between. The CDR3 DNA reads as TGTGCCAGCAGTTTCAGTGAACGTCAGCCCCAGCATTTT. It codes for CASSFSERQPQHF.

This clonotype has just a few counts. V and J are TRBV20-1 and TRBJ2-7; 9 bases align to TRBD2. This CDR3 is built from 14 residues. Unmatched junction bases numbered 4, after V lost 3 bases and J lost 1 base. The germline CDR1 and CDR2 sequences are DFQATT and SNEGSKA (reference sequence). CDR3: CSASGTSLSYEQYF. The CDR3 DNA sequence: TGCAGTGCTAGCGGGACTAGCCTATCCTACGAGCAGTACTTC.

The V call is TRBV4-1, the J call TRBJ2-7, with D perhaps TRBD1 (7 bases). CDR3 length: 13 residues. Trimming removed 8 bases from V and 5 bases from J, with 16 bases in between. Germline V gives CDR1 MGHRA, CDR2 YSYEKL. The CDR3 here is CASGLQGGNEQYF. CDR3 DNA sequence: TGCGCCAGCGGCTTGCAGGGGGGTAACGAGCAGTACTTC.

This clonotype was recorded a few times. The chain couples TRBV7-2 to TRBJ2-3; D possibly corresponds to TRBD2 (5 bases). The germline gives CDR1 SGHTA, CDR2 FQGNSA. V lost 6 bases to trimming and J lost 5 bases, with 12 bases between them. The CDR3 covers 13 residues. The chain's CDR3 is CASRTDSGDTQYF. The CDR3 bases are TGTGCCAGCAGGACGGACTCGGGAGATACGCAGTATTTT.